Each of the 13 T cell receptor beta chains below was sequenced from the same sample in a study of blood T cell repertoires in COVID-19. Profiled with immunoSEQ multiplex PCR; TCRdb holds only in-frame clones, not every one. Of over 150,000 clones listed, roughly 90% are singletons. What was sequenced was peripheral blood. These TCRs come from a man aged 18 to 29 with acute or convalescent COVID-19.

This clone came up once. Germline and junction disagree at one end, which may indicate a read error. This chain connects TRBV24-1 to TRBJ1-1, with 8 bases lining up with TRBD1. The germline V gene encodes CDR1 KGHDR and CDR2 SFDVKD. The CDR3 loop spans 13 amino acids. This chain's CDR3 is CATSDPDREDVLF. CDR3 DNA sequence: TGTGCCACCAGTGACCCGGACAGGGAGGATGTCCTCTTT.

The J gene is TRBJ2-2, the V gene TRBV5-1; weak D call: TRBD2 (7 bases). The germline CDR1 and CDR2 sequences are SGHRS and YFSETQ. This CDR3 is 16 amino acids long. Between the trimmed V and J ends, which lost 5 bases and 4 bases, there was a span of 18 bases. CDR3 sequence reads: CASRPRGGDPTGELFF. CDR3 coding DNA: TGCGCCAGCAGACCTAGGGGGGGCGATCCCACCGGGGAGCTGTTTTTT.

The chain links TRBV5-4 to TRBJ1-1; TRBD1 aligns across 9 bases. The V gene's germline CDR1 is SGHNT and CDR2 YYREEE (reference sequence). V shed 4 bases, J shed 4 bases, and the junction held 2 bases outside the gene matches. This CDR3 comprises 13 residues. The CDR3 DNA sequence: TGTGCCAGCAGCCCGGGACAGGGCACTGAAGCTTTCTTT. Protein product: CASSPGQGTEAFF.

This clone was seen just once. The V gene is TRBV5-1, the J gene TRBJ1-1; 10 nucleotides match TRBD1. Unmatched junction bases numbered 6, after V lost 4 bases and J lost 0 bases. There are 16 residues in the CDR3. Germline V gene sequence: CDR1 SGHRS, CDR2 YFSETQ. CDR3 in amino acids: CASSRTGGGMNTEAFF. The CDR3 DNA reads as TGCGCCAGCAGCAGGACAGGGGGTGGAATGAACACTGAAGCTTTCTTT.

This chain links TRBV30 with TRBJ1-1; D is possibly TRBD1 (6 bases). The CDR3 is made up of 13 amino acids. Germline V gene data show CDR1 as GTSNPN and CDR2 as SVGIG (reference sequence). The ends were cut back, 7 bases at V and 0 bases at J, with 12 bases in the middle. CDR3 in amino acids: CAFTGLMNTEAFF. In DNA form, the CDR3 reads TGTGCCTTTACAGGGTTGATGAACACTGAAGCTTTCTTT.

Points on this clone: Germline is not matched at one junction end, which may reflect a read error. This chain connects TRBV20-1 to TRBJ1-2; D might be TRBD1 (6 bases). CDR1 and CDR2 (germline): DFQATT, SNEGSKA (reference sequence). CDR3 length equals 11 residues. CDR3 residues: CSARRADSPYF. The CDR3 DNA follows: TGCAGTGCTAGAAGGGCGGACAGCCCCTACTTC.

J is TRBJ1-5 and V is TRBV2; 10 bases match TRBD1. The CDR3 spans 15 residues. Losses at the gene ends were 6 bases for V and 9 bases for J; bases not matched to a gene: 11. Per germline, CDR1 SNHLY and CDR2 FYNNEI. CDR3 residues: CASRSGTGAEWPQHF. The CDR3 region has the DNA TGTGCCAGCAGATCCGGGACAGGGGCGGAATGGCCCCAGCATTTT. Drawing the rest from reference TRBV2 and TRBJ1-5, the complete variable domain is EPEVTQTPSHQVTQMGQEVILRCVPISNHLYFYWYRQILGQKVEFLVSFYNNEISEKSEIFDDQFSVERPDGSNFTLKIRSTKLEDSAMYFCASRSGTGAEWPQHFGDGTRLSIL.

This rearrangement joins TRBV10-1 to TRBJ2-5, with 7 bases matching TRBD2. Losses at the gene ends were 8 bases for V and 4 bases for J; bases not matched to a gene: 10. Germline CDR1 WNHNN, CDR2 SYGVQD (reference sequence). CDR3 length equals 14 residues. The CDR3 reads CASSQSAGAETQYF. For the CDR3, the DNA is TGCGCCAGCTCCCAGTCGGCGGGAGCAGAGACCCAGTACTTC.

The rearrangement uses TRBV11-2 and TRBJ1-1, with TRBD1 as a possible D gene (6 bases). The CDR3 is 13 residues long. Trimming removed 2 bases from V and 11 bases from J, with 15 bases in between. In germline, CDR1 is SGHAT, CDR2 FQNNGV. CDR3 loop: CASSLTEGQGAFF. CDR3 nucleotides: TGTGCCAGCAGCTTAACAGAAGGGCAGGGGGCTTTCTTT.

The chain couples TRBV27 to TRBJ2-7; the match to TRBD1 covers 8 bases. J gave up 3 bases and V 8 bases, and 9 bases lay outside the gene matches. Germline V gene data show CDR1 as MNHEY and CDR2 as SMNVEV (reference sequence). This CDR3 is 14 amino acids long. CDR3 sequence reads: CASCSGTGCYEQYF. CDR3 coding DNA: TGTGCCAGCTGTTCCGGGACAGGATGCTACGAGCAGTACTTC.

The chain links TRBV5-1 to TRBJ1-1; TRBD1 is a possible D gene (6 bases). Germline values: CDR1 SGHRS, CDR2 YFSETQ. The CDR3 runs to 15 residues. With 4 bases removed from V and 0 bases from J, the gap between germline ends came to 13 bases. The CDR3 DNA reads TGCGCCAGCAGCCCCGACGGACAGTTGAACACTGAAGCTTTCTTT. Residues: CASSPDGQLNTEAFF.

The CDR3 here is CASIPDRSTEAFF. CDR3 coding DNA: TGTGCCAGCATACCGGACAGGTCCACTGAAGCTTTCTTT. This chain links TRBV12-3 or TRBV12-4 with TRBJ1-1, with 7 bases that match TRBD1. This CDR3 is 13 amino acids long. Germline trimming cut 7 bases from V and 4 bases from J; bases unmatched to any gene: 6.

The gene calls are TRBV7-2 and TRBJ1-1; the match to TRBD1 covers 7 bases. V lost 4 bases, J lost 1 base, and 6 bases stayed unmatched. The length of the CDR3 is 15 residues. CDR1 and CDR2 (germline): SGHTA, FQGNSA. The CDR3 region has the DNA TGTGCCAGCAGCTCACCGACAGGGAAGAACACTGAAGCTTTCTTT. It translates to CASSSPTGKNTEAFF.